What follows are 5 T cell receptor beta chains derived from one specimen sequenced in a study of blood T cell repertoires in COVID-19 (dated by TCRdb to the early 2020s). The method was the immunoSEQ multiplex PCR assay. TCRdb took this table from immuneACCESS and kept in-frame rearrangements with V and J called. Such tables lack part of the clones; where checked against another copy, unresolved V genes explain under half of the gap, and the rest is unexplained. This sample is represented by about 240,000 clones; roughly 82% of them were singletons. Together, the top ten hold roughly an eighth of the sample. The sample comprised peripheral blood. The receptors shown here come from a man at least 80 years old with acute or convalescent COVID-19.

The rearrangement joins TRBV7-9 to TRBJ1-1; 9 bases match TRBD1. The trim removed 1 base at V and 6 bases at J, leaving 9 bases unmatched. Germline V gives CDR1 SEHNR, CDR2 FQNEAQ (reference sequence). The CDR3 loop spans 16 amino acids. Here the CDR3 reads CASSLGTGGAGAEAFF. CDR3 nucleotides: TGTGCCAGCAGCTTAGGAACAGGGGGCGCCGGAGCTGAAGCTTTCTTT.

The V call is TRBV28, the J call TRBJ1-5; 8 bases line up with TRBD1. Per the germline V gene, CDR1 is MDHEN and CDR2 is SYDVKM. With 4 bases clipped from V and 8 bases from J, the junction kept 16 bases outside the gene matches. This CDR3 region has 17 residues. In DNA, the CDR3 is TGTGCCAGCAGTTCGACCGGGACAGGCCTCTTAAAGGAGCCCCAGCATTTT. Residues: CASSSTGTGLLKEPQHF. Full variable domain (missing parts from reference TRBV28 and TRBJ1-5): DVKVTQSSRYLVKRTGEKVFLECVQDMDHENMFWYRQDPGLGLRLIYFSYDVKMKEKGDIPEGYSVSREKKERFSLILESASTNQTSMYLCASSSTGTGLLKEPQHFGDGTRLSIL.

V is TRBV18 and J is TRBJ1-4; 7 bases align to TRBD1. Germline V lookup: CDR1 KGHSH, CDR2 LQKENI. This CDR3 is 14 amino acids long. V dropped 6 bases and J dropped 8; count of bases not matched to a gene: 9. The CDR3 sequence is CASSSQGTGEKLFF. In DNA, the CDR3 is TGTGCCAGCTCGTCACAGGGGACTGGGGAAAAACTGTTTTTT.

The genes are TRBV18 and TRBJ2-3, with TRBD1 matching 8 bases. In germline, CDR1 is KGHSH, CDR2 LQKENI. The V segment lost 4 bases and the J segment 9 bases; nucleotides outside the gene matches: 6. The CDR3 covers 13 residues. In DNA form, the CDR3 reads TGTGCCAGCTCACTCGACAGGGGAGGAACGCAGTATTTT. Translation gives CASSLDRGGTQYF.

The chain couples TRBV6-5 to TRBJ1-2, with 9 nucleotides matching TRBD1. The CDR3 covers 13 residues. Germline V lookup: CDR1 MNHEY, CDR2 SVGAGI. Trimming took 7 bases from V and 4 from J; bases not matched to a gene: 4. CDR3 DNA sequence: TGTGCCAGCACCCGGGGACAGGGCTATGGCTACACCTTC. Encoded protein: CASTRGQGYGYTF.